The 29 T cell receptor beta chains below come from one sample, sequenced in a study of shared clonotypes between healthy human individuals (dated by TCRdb to 2018 to 2020). The receptor library was made with the immunoSEQ multiplex PCR assay. TCRdb retrieved this table from immuneACCESS and kept in-frame rearrangements only. Not all clones are present; in checked studies, unresolved V genes account for under half, and no reason is known for the remainder. A total of about 470,000 clones appear in this sample, roughly 77% of them only once. The ten largest clones represent roughly an eighth of the sample. The specimen sequenced was PBMCs. The source is a woman in her forties in good health. Some clones in this sample may be carry-over from other donors' samples.

There are a few counts of this clone. The rearrangement links TRBV7-9 to TRBJ1-1; TRBD1 is a possible D gene (5 bases). This CDR3 is 13 amino acids long. The V gene lost 7 bases and the J gene lost 1 base, with 10 bases spanning the gap. From germline, CDR1 is SEHNR and CDR2 FQNEAQ (reference sequence). CDR3: CASKFQGNTEAFF. The CDR3 nucleotides are TGTGCCAGCAAATTCCAGGGGAACACTGAAGCTTTCTTT. Looking up the rest from reference TRBV7-9 and TRBJ1-1 gives the full variable domain: DTGVSQNPRHKITKRGQNVTFRCDPISEHNRLYWYRQTLGQGPEFLTYFQNEAQLEKSRLLSDRFSAERPKGSFSTLEIQRTEQGDSAMYLCASKFQGNTEAFFGQGTRLTVV.

The rearrangement uses TRBV7-2 and TRBJ1-4; possible D gene TRBD1, 5 bases. This CDR3 has 15 residues. CDR1 is SGHTA and CDR2 is FQGNSA in the germline V gene. Trimming shortened V by 5 bases and J by 6 bases, and 16 bases separated the two germline ends. The CDR3: CASSQRSGYDEKLFF. In DNA, the CDR3 is TGTGCCAGCAGCCAACGCTCAGGGTACGATGAAAAACTGTTTTTT.

The CDR3 sequence is CASSPGVHQPQHF. The CDR3 DNA is TGCGCCAGCAGTCCCGGGGTCCATCAGCCCCAGCATTTT. The chain joins TRBV23-1 to TRBJ1-5, with D unresolved. TRBV23-1 is noted as an ORF with a role that remains uncertain. This CDR3 contains 13 residues. Between the trimmed V and J ends, which lost 4 bases and 5 bases, there was a span of 9 bases.

The chain recombines TRBV2 with TRBJ2-7; possibly TRBD2 for D (6 bases). This CDR3 is 14 amino acids long. The V and J ends lost 3 bases and 2 bases respectively, with 11 bases between them. The germline gives CDR1 SNHLY, CDR2 FYNNEI. This CDR3 is CASSDLAPTYEQYF. The CDR3 region has the DNA TGTGCCAGCAGTGACCTAGCGCCAACCTACGAGCAGTACTTC.

The gene calls are TRBV2 and TRBJ2-7, with 15 nucleotides matching TRBD2. Trimming took 2 bases from V and 7 from J; bases not matched to a gene: 9. Germline CDR1 SNHLY, CDR2 FYNNEI. The CDR3 contains 17 residues. CDR3 sequence reads: CASSEIGLAGGPIEQYF. The CDR3, as DNA: TGTGCCAGCAGTGAAATCGGACTAGCGGGAGGGCCGATTGAGCAGTACTTC.

V gene TRBV30 combines with J gene TRBJ1-6; 7 nucleotides agree with TRBD1. J lost 10 bases, V lost 0 bases, and 6 bases had no gene match. The CDR3 covers 14 residues. Germline V CDR1 and CDR2: GTSNPN, SVGIG (reference sequence). The CDR3, as DNA: TGTGCCTGGAGTGTAGTCAGGGGGGGATCACCCCTCCACTTT. This translates into CAWSVVRGGSPLHF.

The chain employs TRBV28 and TRBJ1-1, with D hard to call. Trimming took 3 bases from V and 4 from J, leaving 9 bases between them. Germline V lookup: CDR1 MDHEN, CDR2 SYDVKM. The CDR3 has 13 amino acids. CDR3 DNA sequence: TGTGCCAGCAGTTTGCCCGGGAGCACTGAAGCTTTCTTT. Protein: CASSLPGSTEAFF.

In DNA, the CDR3 is TGTGCCAGTGGCGAGACGGGCACCCCCAATCAGCCCCAGCATTTT. Translation: CASGETGTPNQPQHF. The chain recombines TRBV5-8 with TRBJ1-5; D is unresolved. Germline values: CDR1 SGHTS, CDR2 YDEGEE. Trimming stripped 8 bases from V and 3 bases from J, with 18 bases between. The CDR3 consists of 15 residues.

The chain couples TRBV25-1 to TRBJ2-2; 14 bases map to TRBD2. There are 17 residues in the CDR3. Unmatched junction bases numbered 6, after V lost 6 bases and J lost 3 bases. Germline CDR1 and CDR2: MGHDK and SYGVNS. The DNA of the CDR3 is TGTGCCAGCAGAACGGGACTAGCGGGAGTCGACACCGGGGAGCTGTTTTTT. Its protein is CASRTGLAGVDTGELFF.

The chain recombines TRBV7-2 with TRBJ2-1, with 9 bases fitting TRBD2. V shed 0 bases and J 7 bases; nucleotides not matched to a gene: 7. Germline-derived CDR1 and CDR2 are SGHTA and FQGNSA. This CDR3 comprises 16 residues. CDR3 region: CASSLAQLAGINEQFF. The CDR3 bases are TGTGCCAGCAGCTTAGCGCAGCTAGCGGGAATTAATGAGCAGTTCTTC.

The chain couples TRBV28 to TRBJ2-1, with D maybe TRBD2 (6 bases). Germline V lookup: CDR1 MDHEN, CDR2 SYDVKM. V was pared by 3 bases and J by 5 bases, with 20 bases between. The CDR3 has 17 residues. The CDR3 here is CASSFGGAGQPNNEQFF. The CDR3 bases are TGTGCCAGCAGTTTTGGCGGGGCTGGTCAGCCTAACAATGAGCAGTTCTTC.

This clone was counted between two and nine times. This CDR3 is also generated by other DNA sequences in the sample. V usage is TRBV28 and J usage is TRBJ2-7; TRBD2 agrees at 8 bases. V was pared by 2 bases and J by 2 bases, with 2 bases of the junction left unmatched. This CDR3 is 14 amino acids long. Germline lookup yields CDR1 MDHEN and CDR2 SYDVKM. CDR3 DNA sequence: TGTGCCAGCAGTTTACTTAGCGGGGCCTACGAGCAGTACTTC. Protein product: CASSLLSGAYEQYF.

The sample holds one count of this clone. CDR3: CASSPPTGRGYGELFF. The CDR3 DNA reads TGTGCCAGCTCACCACCTACGGGCAGGGGTTACGGGGAGCTGTTTTTT. The chain carries TRBV18 and TRBJ2-2, with TRBD1 as a possible D gene (6 bases). The germline V gene encodes CDR1 KGHSH and CDR2 LQKENI. The V end was cut by 0 bases, the J end by 7 bases, with 15 bases between. This CDR3 has 16 amino acids.

There are many counts of this clone. This sequence joins TRBV28 and TRBJ2-6; D possibly corresponds to TRBD2 (6 bases). CDR3 length: 18 residues. Germline lookup yields CDR1 MDHEN and CDR2 SYDVKM. With 2 bases removed from V and 0 bases from J, the gap between germline ends came to 14 bases. The CDR3 reads CASSLGGTKSSGANVLTF. The DNA for the CDR3 is TGTGCCAGCAGTTTAGGGGGGACCAAATCCTCTGGGGCCAACGTCCTGACTTTC.

About this clone itself: The same CDR3 is also encoded by other DNA sequences in this sample. The rearrangement uses TRBV11-2 and TRBJ2-5; a weak D match, TRBD1 (6 bases). Germline lookup yields CDR1 SGHAT and CDR2 FQNNGV. The CDR3 extends over 13 amino acids. Trimming removed 1 base from V and 5 bases from J, with 8 bases in between. The CDR3 loop reads CASSLAGAETQYF. In nucleotides, the CDR3 is TGTGCCAGCAGCTTAGCAGGGGCGGAGACCCAGTACTTC.

V gene TRBV7-9 combines with J gene TRBJ2-1; 7 nucleotides align to TRBD2. CDR1 SEHNR and CDR2 FQNEAQ come from the germline V gene (reference sequence). V trimming: 0 bases; J trimming: 3 bases; junction bases outside the gene matches: 5. The CDR3 has 16 residues. The CDR3 DNA reads TGTGCCAGCAGCTTAGCGCTGAGCGGGAACTACAATGAGCAGTTCTTC. This gives the protein CASSLALSGNYNEQFF.

This clone was recorded at least ten times. J is TRBJ2-3 and V is TRBV6-4; D possibly corresponds to TRBD2 (6 bases). Trimming shortened V by 3 bases and J by 5 bases, and 15 bases separated the two germline ends. Germline assignment: CDR1 MRHNA and CDR2 SNTAGT. CDR3 length: 15 residues. The CDR3 here is CASSESGEGGDTQYF. The CDR3, as DNA: TGTGCCAGCAGTGAGTCGGGAGAGGGAGGAGATACGCAGTATTTT.

The V gene is TRBV19, the J gene TRBJ1-1; D gene uncertain. V gave up 7 bases and J gave up 1 base, with 16 bases separating them. The germline V gene encodes CDR1 LNHDA and CDR2 SQIVND (reference sequence). The CDR3 runs to 15 residues. The CDR3 bases are TGTGCCAGTACCCTGAGTGGGGTAGAGAACACTGAAGCTTTCTTT. As protein: CASTLSGVENTEAFF.

This rearrangement joins TRBV28 to TRBJ2-7; 10 nucleotides match TRBD2. This CDR3 has 15 residues. Germline V CDR1 and CDR2: MDHEN, SYDVKM. J gave up 2 bases and V 5 bases, and 6 bases lay outside the gene matches. The CDR3 DNA is TGTGCCAGCAGTAGAGCGGGAGGGGCCCCCTACGAGCAGTACTTC. Translating it yields CASSRAGGAPYEQYF.

This clone was seen just once. The chain combines TRBV18 with TRBJ2-7; perhaps D is TRBD1 or TRBD2 (6 bases each). The CDR3 is 15 residues long. Trimming took 1 base from V and 3 from J, leaving 13 bases between them. CDR1 is KGHSH and CDR2 is LQKENI in the germline V gene. CDR3: CASSPRGAENYEQYF. DNA for the CDR3: TGTGCCAGCTCACCACGGGGGGCGGAAAACTACGAGCAGTACTTC.

Note on this clone: This sample also contains other DNA sequences that code for the same CDR3. The chain recombines TRBV5-1 with TRBJ2-7, with TRBD1 matching over 9 bases. This CDR3 spans 14 amino acids. The ends lost 2 bases at V and 4 bases at J; junction bases unmatched: 4. CDR1 SGHRS and CDR2 YFSETQ come from the germline V gene. The CDR3 DNA is TGCGCCAGCAGCTTAGGGGACAGGGCTTACGAGCAGTACTTC. Residues: CASSLGDRAYEQYF. Using reference TRBV5-1 and TRBJ2-7 for the parts outside the CDR3, the full variable domain is KAGVTQTPRYLIKTRGQQVTLSCSPISGHRSVSWYQQTPGQGLQFLFEYFSETQRNKGNFPGRFSGRQFSNSRSEMNVSTLELGDSALYLCASSLGDRAYEQYFGPGTRLTVT.

The sample holds one count of this clone. J is TRBJ2-1 and V is TRBV30; 8 bases are shared with TRBD2. Germline-derived CDR1 and CDR2 are GTSNPN and SVGIG (reference sequence). J was trimmed by 7 bases and V by 2 bases; bases with no gene match: 7. The CDR3 is made up of 14 amino acids. CDR3 DNA: TGTGCCTGGAGTAGGAGCGGGAGTCTAAATGAGCAGTTCTTC. Protein: CAWSRSGSLNEQFF.

The chain joins TRBV2 to TRBJ2-7; D is perhaps TRBD2 (5 bases). V shed 2 bases and J shed 9 bases, with 17 bases lying between them. This CDR3 has 14 residues. Germline V gives CDR1 SNHLY, CDR2 FYNNEI. The CDR3, as DNA: TGTGCCAGCAGTGAACTCCTATCCTACGAGGGGCAGTACTTC. This translates into CASSELLSYEGQYF.

The chain couples TRBV5-1 to TRBJ2-1, with D maybe TRBD1 (6 bases). CDR3 size: 16 residues. The germline CDR1 and CDR2 sequences are SGHRS and YFSETQ. Trimming removed 4 bases from V and 0 bases from J, with 14 bases in between. The CDR3 is CASSERQESSYNEQFF. CDR3 bases: TGCGCCAGCAGCGAACGACAGGAGAGCTCCTACAATGAGCAGTTCTTC.

This rearrangement joins TRBV11-2 to TRBJ2-2; 8 bases are shared with TRBD2. The CDR3 is 16 residues long. Per germline, CDR1 SGHAT and CDR2 FQNNGV. V lost 1 base, J lost 5 bases, and 6 bases stayed unmatched. CDR3 nucleotides: TGTGCCAGCAGCTTAGTAGCGGGAATAGGTACCGGGGAGCTGTTTTTT. Its protein product is CASSLVAGIGTGELFF.

The V and J genes are TRBV18 and TRBJ2-2, with 10 bases lining up with TRBD2. V shed 5 bases, J shed 1 base, and the junction held 7 bases outside the gene matches. Looked up from germline, CDR1 is KGHSH and CDR2 is LQKENI. This CDR3 is 17 amino acids long. In nucleotides, the CDR3 is TGTGCCAGCTCAACTCCGGGACTAGCGCTGAACACCGGGGAGCTGTTTTTT. It specifies CASSTPGLALNTGELFF.

This clone was detected once. The genes are TRBV10-3 and TRBJ2-6, with 12 nucleotides matching TRBD1. J gave up 4 bases and V 11 bases, and 12 bases lay outside the gene matches. CDR1 is ENHRY, CDR2 SYGVKD, per germline. The CDR3 runs 17 residues. DNA of the CDR3: TGTGCCGCGCAGCCGGGACAGGGGGCCCCCGGGGCCAACGTCCTGACTTTC. This translates into CAAQPGQGAPGANVLTF.

V is TRBV30 and J is TRBJ1-4; D is perhaps TRBD1 (6 bases). The CDR3 runs 12 residues. V was pared by 5 bases and J by 7 bases, with 11 bases between. Germline loops: CDR1 GTSNPN, CDR2 SVGIG (reference sequence). CDR3 sequence: CAWGIGGEKLFF. The CDR3 DNA follows: TGTGCCTGGGGAATAGGGGGTGAAAAACTGTTTTTT. Combining the CDR3 with reference TRBV30 and TRBJ1-4 gives the whole variable domain SQTIHQWPATLVQPVGSPLSLECTVEGTSNPNLYWYRQAAGRGLQLLFYSVGIGQISSEVPQNLSASRPQDRQFILSSKKLLLSDSGFYLCAWGIGGEKLFFGSGTQLSVL.

This clone was seen only a few times. This rearrangement joins TRBV28 to TRBJ2-1; D may be TRBD1 (7 bases). CDR3 length: 17 amino acids. The V end was cut by 6 bases, the J end by 3 bases, with 21 bases between. The germline gives CDR1 MDHEN, CDR2 SYDVKM. CDR3 in DNA: TGTGCCAGCAGCAGGGGGGAGCTTTTACCCGACTACAATGAGCAGTTCTTC. It encodes CASSRGELLPDYNEQFF.